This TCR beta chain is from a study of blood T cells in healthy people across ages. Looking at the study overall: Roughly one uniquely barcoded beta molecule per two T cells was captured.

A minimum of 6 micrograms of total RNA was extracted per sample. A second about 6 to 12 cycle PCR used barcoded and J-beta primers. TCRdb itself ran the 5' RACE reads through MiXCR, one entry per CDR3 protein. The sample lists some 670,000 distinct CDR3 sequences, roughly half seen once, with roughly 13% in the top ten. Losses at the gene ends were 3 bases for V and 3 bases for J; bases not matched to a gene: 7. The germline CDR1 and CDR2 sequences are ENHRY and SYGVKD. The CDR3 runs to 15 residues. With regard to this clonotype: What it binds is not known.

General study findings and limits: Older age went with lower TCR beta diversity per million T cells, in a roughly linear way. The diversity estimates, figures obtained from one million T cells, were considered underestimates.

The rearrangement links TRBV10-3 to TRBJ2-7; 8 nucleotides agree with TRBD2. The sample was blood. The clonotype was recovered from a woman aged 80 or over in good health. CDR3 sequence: CAISDSGGDHYEQYF. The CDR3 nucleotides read TGTGCCATCAGTGATTCCGGGGGGGACCACTACGAGCAGTACTTC.